The 9 T cell receptor beta chains listed next were all sequenced from one sample in a study of regulatory dendritic cells for organ transplantation. TCRdb's table, derived via immunoSEQ multiplex PCR, lists solely in-frame clones and lacks some. The table records 30,000 or so clones, about four fifths of them present only once. Sequences were obtained from naive CD4+ T cells from blood. The subset here: CD45RA+ naive T cells. These receptor sequences come from a human donor in good health.

This clone was counted a few times. The rearrangement links TRBV2 to TRBJ2-7; 7 bases agree with TRBD1. The CDR3 runs 14 residues. V dropped 5 bases and J dropped 6; count of bases not matched to a gene: 10. Germline CDR1 is SNHLY and CDR2 is FYNNEI. The CDR3 region is CASSRDREGGEQYF. The CDR3 nucleotides are TGTGCCAGCAGTCGAGACAGGGAAGGGGGCGAGCAGTACTTC.

The rearrangement joins TRBV5-1 to TRBJ1-4; 9 bases line up with TRBD1. The CDR3 has 15 amino acids. J gave up 6 bases and V 2 bases, and 5 bases lay outside the gene matches. CDR1 is SGHRS, CDR2 YFSETQ, per germline. The chain's CDR3 is CASSFTGGEDEKLFF. As DNA, the CDR3 is TGCGCCAGCAGCTTTACAGGGGGCGAAGATGAAAAACTGTTTTTT.

The chain couples TRBV2 to TRBJ1-4; D call uncertain. The germline V gene has CDR1 SNHLY and CDR2 FYNNEI. This CDR3 has 12 residues. V gave up 6 bases and J gave up 8 bases, with 10 bases separating them. The DNA for the CDR3 is TGTGCCAGCAGACCGACCGGGGAAAAACTGTTTTTT. Translated: CASRPTGEKLFF.

Here the CDR3 reads CASSLTGGITEAFF. In DNA, the CDR3 is TGTGCCAGCAGTCTGACAGGGGGCATCACTGAAGCTTTCTTT. The rearrangement uses TRBV2 and TRBJ1-1; TRBD1 matches at 10 bases. Per the germline V gene, CDR1 is SNHLY and CDR2 is FYNNEI. Trimming took 5 bases from V and 4 from J; bases not matched to a gene: 4. This CDR3 is built from 14 residues.

This chain links TRBV9 with TRBJ1-1; tentative D call: TRBD1 (6 bases). CDR3 length: 15 amino acids. V lost 0 bases and J 2 bases, leaving 11 bases between the germline ends. Germline-derived CDR1 and CDR2 are SGDLS and YYNGEE. Written as DNA, the CDR3 is TGTGCCAGCAGCGTAGGGGTAGGGGGTAACACTGAAGCTTTCTTT. Translated: CASSVGVGGNTEAFF.

The genes are TRBV5-1 and TRBJ1-1; 7 bases are shared with TRBD1. The germline V gene encodes CDR1 SGHRS and CDR2 YFSETQ. This CDR3 has 14 residues. Trimming took 4 bases from V and 5 from J; bases not matched to a gene: 8. This CDR3 is CASSMRQGETEAFF. The DNA of the CDR3 is TGCGCCAGCAGCATGAGACAGGGAGAGACTGAAGCTTTCTTT.

The chain joins TRBV19 to TRBJ2-5; D might be TRBD2 (6 bases). The CDR3 consists of 13 residues. V lost 8 bases to trimming and J lost 2 bases, with 12 bases between them. Germline CDR1 and CDR2: LNHDA and SQIVND (reference sequence). The DNA for the CDR3 is TGTGCCAGTGGAGATGGAGGGCAAGAGACCCAGTACTTC. It is translated as CASGDGGQETQYF.

The chain links TRBV5-6 to TRBJ2-7; 9 bases match TRBD1. Germline assignment: CDR1 SGHDT and CDR2 YYEEEE. The trim removed 4 bases at V and 5 bases at J, leaving 7 bases unmatched. The CDR3 has 14 residues. Here the CDR3 reads CASSTHRGPDEQYF. CDR3 DNA sequence: TGTGCCAGCAGCACCCACAGGGGGCCGGACGAGCAGTACTTC.

The V and J genes are TRBV5-1 and TRBJ1-3; 12 bases agree with TRBD1. Germline lookup yields CDR1 SGHRS and CDR2 YFSETQ. V gave up 3 bases and J gave up 0 bases; unmatched junction bases: 1. CDR3 length: 16 residues. The CDR3 is CASSWGQGASGNTIYF. The CDR3 DNA reads TGCGCCAGCAGCTGGGGACAGGGGGCCTCTGGAAACACCATATATTTT.